The 10 T cell receptor beta chains below come from one sample, sequenced in a study of T-cell memory formation after mild COVID-19. One entry per CDR3 protein, called by TCRdb with MiXCR from the 5' RACE reads. Of about 360,000 distinct CDR3 sequences detected, roughly 14% appear once; the ten largest clones hold approximately 20%. Input material: PBMCs or a T cell subset sorted from them (not recorded which). The receptors originated from a man younger than 35 who had mild COVID-19 (a few samples of this study predate the infection). Cell type and time point are not known.

This clonotype was picked up many times. The V and J genes are TRBV29-1 and TRBJ2-7, with D perhaps matching TRBD2 (6 bases). There are 14 residues in the CDR3. CDR1 is SQVTM and CDR2 is ANQGSEA in the germline V gene. Trimming left V 4 bases short and J 0 bases short, with 13 bases between. CDR3 in DNA: TGCAGCGTTGGGAACGGGGGTCACTCCTACGAGCAGTACTTC. Amino acid sequence: CSVGNGGHSYEQYF.

The chain uses TRBV14 and TRBJ1-2; 12 positions match TRBD1. The V and J ends lost 3 bases and 3 bases, in that order; junction bases with no gene match: 5. Germline CDR1 and CDR2: SGHDN and FVKESK. This CDR3 is 16 amino acids long. The CDR3: CASSQMGQGADYGYTF. The CDR3 DNA sequence: TGTGCCAGCAGCCAGATGGGACAGGGGGCTGACTATGGCTACACCTTC.

The chain employs TRBV4-1 and TRBJ2-3; D is ambiguous. Trimming took 1 base from V and 3 from J, leaving 11 bases between them. The CDR3 is 15 amino acids. Germline V gives CDR1 MGHRA, CDR2 YSYEKL. This CDR3 reads CASSQGPYPTDTQYF. CDR3 DNA sequence: TGCGCCAGCAGCCAAGGACCCTACCCAACAGATACGCAGTATTTT.

In this sample, this clonotype turned up many times. The chain combines TRBV19 with TRBJ1-2; TRBD1 might be the D (5 bases). Trimming shortened V by 4 bases and J by 0 bases, and 18 bases separated the two germline ends. The CDR3 extends over 17 amino acids. Germline values: CDR1 LNHDA, CDR2 SQIVND (reference sequence). CDR3 sequence reads: CASSSQGFPPSNYGYTF. CDR3 in DNA: TGTGCCAGTAGTAGTCAGGGTTTCCCACCCTCTAACTATGGCTACACCTTC. The complete variable domain, with remaining parts taken from reference TRBV19 and TRBJ1-2, reads DGGITQSPKYLFRKEGQNVTLSCEQNLNHDAMYWYRQDPGQGLRLIYYSQIVNDFQKGDIAEGYSVSREKKESFPLTVTSAQKNPTAFYLCASSSQGFPPSNYGYTFGSGTRLTVV.

V is TRBV28 and J is TRBJ2-1; D possibly corresponds to TRBD2 (5 bases). Trimming removed 3 bases at V and 2 bases at J, with 11 bases between. CDR3 length equals 15 residues. Germline assignment: CDR1 MDHEN and CDR2 SYDVKM. CDR3 residues: CASSFRRTAYNEQFF. In nucleotides, the CDR3 is TGTGCCAGCAGTTTTCGGAGGACCGCCTACAATGAGCAGTTCTTC.

This clonotype was observed many times. The DNA for the CDR3 is TGTGCCAGCAGCCTGCAGGTGGGAGGGAATGAGCAGTTCTTC. Translated: CASSLQVGGNEQFF. This chain links TRBV7-9 with TRBJ2-1, with TRBD2 identical over 7 bases. The V segment lost 5 bases and the J segment 7 bases; nucleotides outside the gene matches: 8. The germline CDR1 and CDR2 sequences are SEHNR and FQNEAQ (reference sequence). The CDR3 covers 14 residues.

This clonotype was recorded a few times. This chain connects TRBV12-3 or TRBV12-4 to TRBJ2-1, with 7 bases identical to TRBD2. The J segment lost 10 bases and the V segment lost 4 bases, leaving 4 bases of the junction unmatched. This CDR3 is 12 amino acids long. The DNA for the CDR3 is TGTGCCAGCAGTTGGGGGGGAACCGAGCAGTTCTTC. Its protein is CASSWGGTEQFF.

The gene calls are TRBV6-2 or TRBV6-3 and TRBJ1-6; the D gene is possibly TRBD1 (5 bases). Trimming shortened V by 2 bases and J by 6 bases, and 17 bases separated the two germline ends. Germline assignment: CDR1 MNHEY and CDR2 SVGEGT. The CDR3 consists of 17 residues. The DNA for the CDR3 is TGTGCCAGCAGTTACCGTCGACCACAGGACGGTAATTCACCCCTCCACTTT. This sequence encodes CASSYRRPQDGNSPLHF.

In this sample, this clonotype turned up many times. The chain employs TRBV7-9 and TRBJ2-2; D is uncertain. In germline, CDR1 is SEHNR, CDR2 FQNEAQ (reference sequence). The CDR3 runs to 13 residues. Trimming shortened V by 5 bases and J by 4 bases, and 8 bases separated the two germline ends. CDR3 region: CASSPQVTGELFF. In DNA, the CDR3 is TGTGCCAGCAGCCCACAAGTCACCGGGGAGCTGTTTTTT. Full variable domain (rest looked up from reference TRBV7-9 and TRBJ2-2): DTGVSQNPRHKITKRGQNVTFRCDPISEHNRLYWYRQTLGQGPEFLTYFQNEAQLEKSRLLSDRFSAERPKGSFSTLEIQRTEQGDSAMYLCASSPQVTGELFFGEGSRLTVL.

This clonotype was seen a handful of times. This chain connects TRBV7-6 to TRBJ2-3; TRBD1 agrees at 9 bases. The length of the CDR3 is 14 residues. Germline V gene sequence: CDR1 SGHVS, CDR2 FNYEAQ. The V and J ends lost 3 bases and 5 bases, in that order; junction bases with no gene match: 3. CDR3 amino acids: CASSFGTGQDTQYF. The CDR3 DNA reads as TGTGCCAGCAGCTTTGGGACAGGGCAAGATACGCAGTATTTT.